A selection of T cell receptor beta chains follows, all from one sample in a study of PD-L1 blockade in urothelial cancer. Produced via immunoSEQ multiplex PCR; TCRdb's table is partial and in-frame only. The profile shows 120,000 or so clones, about 82% of them singletons. The specimen was PBMCs, collected around atezolizumab (anti-PD-L1) treatment. Source of these receptors: a man aged 45-65 years with urothelial cancer. The CDR3 runs from the conserved cysteine through the conserved F or W. A D gene is named only where the DNA matches it firmly. Rows give clone size only sometimes, using once, few, many, or a class for an expanded clone.

clone_size: .
j_call: TRBJ2-3
v_call: TRBV7-8
d_call: TRBD2
cdr3_nt: TGTGCCAGCGTAGCGGGAGTGGAAGATACGCAGTATTTT
cdr3_aa: CASVAGVEDTQYF

clone_size: .
j_call: TRBJ1-1
v_call: TRBV30
d_call: .
cdr3_nt: TGTGCCTGGGTACCTTCCGGGATCTACACTGAAGCTTTCTTT
cdr3_aa: CAWVPSGIYTEAFF

clone_size: once
j_call: TRBJ2-2
v_call: TRBV10-1
d_call: .
cdr3_nt: TGCGCCAGCAGAAAACGGGAAGTCTCCCCCGGGGAGCTGTTTTTT
cdr3_aa: CASRKREVSPGELFF

clone_size: once
j_call: TRBJ2-2
v_call: TRBV19
d_call: TRBD1
cdr3_nt: TGTGCCAGTACCACGGACAGGTCCACCGGGGAGCTGTTTTTT
cdr3_aa: CASTTDRSTGELFF

clone_size: .
j_call: TRBJ1-2
v_call: TRBV5-4
d_call: TRBD1
cdr3_nt: TGTGCCAGCAGCAGGGACAGGGGCAGCTATGGCTACACCTTC
cdr3_aa: CASSRDRGSYGYTF

clone_size: .
j_call: TRBJ1-5
v_call: TRBV4-1
d_call: .
cdr3_nt: TGCGCCAGCAGCCAAGTCGGGAGAGGTGTCAATCAGCCCCAGCATTTT
cdr3_aa: CASSQVGRGVNQPQHF

clone_size: .
j_call: TRBJ2-5
v_call: TRBV11-2
d_call: TRBD1
cdr3_nt: TGTGCCAGCAGCTCCCAGGGGGTATTCGGAGAGACCCAGTACTTC
cdr3_aa: CASSSQGVFGETQYF

clone_size: .
j_call: TRBJ2-3
v_call: TRBV7-9
d_call: TRBD2
cdr3_nt: TGTGCCAGCAGCTCGGGACTAGCAGGCGGAGATACGCAGTATTTT
cdr3_aa: CASSSGLAGGDTQYF

clone_size: .
j_call: TRBJ1-4
v_call: TRBV30
d_call: TRBD1
cdr3_nt: TGTGCCTGGAGTGTACAGGGGAATGAAAAACTGTTTTTT
cdr3_aa: CAWSVQGNEKLFF

clone_size: .
j_call: TRBJ1-6
v_call: TRBV5-4
d_call: .
cdr3_nt: TGTGCCAGCAGCTACAGCAGGGTTGAACATTCACCCCTCCACTTT
cdr3_aa: CASSYSRVEHSPLHF

clone_size: .
j_call: TRBJ1-4
v_call: TRBV11-1
d_call: .
cdr3_nt: TGTGCCAGCAGCTTCGGCAGGGTTGGAGAAAAACTGTTTTTT
cdr3_aa: CASSFGRVGEKLFF

clone_size: .
j_call: TRBJ2-3
v_call: TRBV11-3
d_call: .
cdr3_nt: TGTGCCAGCAGCCCGACAGGCGGTACGCAGTATTTT
cdr3_aa: CASSPTGGTQYF

clone_size: once
j_call: TRBJ2-7
v_call: TRBV6-4
d_call: TRBD1
cdr3_nt: TGTGCCAGCCTGTACGGGACAGAAGGTCCCTACCTCTCCTACGAGCAGTACTTC
cdr3_aa: CASLYGTEGPYLSYEQYF

clone_size: .
j_call: TRBJ2-3
v_call: TRBV7-2
d_call: .
cdr3_nt: TGTGCCAGCAGCTTTCAAGCGAGGCGCACAGATACGCAGTATTTT
cdr3_aa: CASSFQARRTDTQYF

clone_size: once
j_call: TRBJ2-7
v_call: TRBV18
d_call: .
cdr3_nt: TGTGCCAGCTCACCACCTAACAGGGACGACGAGCAGTACTTC
cdr3_aa: CASSPPNRDDEQYF

clone_size: .
j_call: TRBJ2-5
v_call: TRBV10-3
d_call: .
cdr3_nt: TGTGCCATCAGTGAGGGACAGATAATAGAAGAGACCCAGTACTTC
cdr3_aa: CAISEGQIIEETQYF

clone_size: .
j_call: TRBJ2-7
v_call: TRBV10-2
d_call: .
cdr3_nt: TGCGCCAGCAGTGGCCCAGGGCTGAGCTCCTACGAGCAGTACTTC
cdr3_aa: CASSGPGLSSYEQYF

clone_size: .
j_call: TRBJ2-2
v_call: TRBV9
d_call: TRBD2
cdr3_nt: TGTGCCAGCAGCGTAGTTGATAGCGGGAGGACGAACACCGGGGAGCTGTTTTTT
cdr3_aa: CASSVVDSGRTNTGELFF

clone_size: .
j_call: TRBJ2-1
v_call: TRBV5-3
d_call: .
cdr3_nt: TGTGCCAGAAGCTTGTTCCGGAGCTCCTACAATGAGCAGTTCTTC
cdr3_aa: CARSLFRSSYNEQFF

clone_size: .
j_call: TRBJ1-5
v_call: TRBV19
d_call: .
cdr3_nt: TGTGCCAGTAGTATAGATAGACGGGAAAATCAGCCCCAGCATTTT
cdr3_aa: CASSIDRRENQPQHF

clone_size: .
j_call: TRBJ2-5
v_call: TRBV5-1
d_call: TRBD1
cdr3_nt: TGCGCCAGCAGCTTTACCGGGACAGGGGGCCGCGAGACCCAGTACTTC
cdr3_aa: CASSFTGTGGRETQYF

clone_size: .
j_call: TRBJ2-7
v_call: TRBV7-9
d_call: TRBD1
cdr3_nt: TGTGCCAGCAGCTCAGGACAGGGGGCCTACAAGCAGTACTTC
cdr3_aa: CASSSGQGAYKQYF

clone_size: .
j_call: TRBJ1-2
v_call: TRBV5-1
d_call: TRBD1
cdr3_nt: TGCGCCAGCAGCTGGACACAACAGGGGAGAGTCACCTTC
cdr3_aa: CASSWTQQGRVTF

clone_size: few
j_call: TRBJ2-7
v_call: TRBV18
d_call: TRBD1
cdr3_nt: TGTGCCAGCTCCCTAGGACAGGCTACAATCTACGAGCAGTACTTC
cdr3_aa: CASSLGQATIYEQYF

clone_size: .
j_call: TRBJ2-7
v_call: TRBV15
d_call: .
cdr3_nt: TGTGCCACCAGCAGGGCCCTAGGCGAGCAGTACTTC
cdr3_aa: CATSRALGEQYF

clone_size: .
j_call: TRBJ2-7
v_call: TRBV28
d_call: TRBD2
cdr3_nt: TGTGCCAGCCTGAGCGGGGGTGGACACTACGAGCAGTACTTC
cdr3_aa: CASLSGGGHYEQYF

clone_size: .
j_call: TRBJ1-2
v_call: TRBV14
d_call: TRBD1
cdr3_nt: TGTGCCAGCAGCCAAGGGAGACAGGGGATCCTCTATGGCTACACCTTC
cdr3_aa: CASSQGRQGILYGYTF

clone_size: .
j_call: TRBJ1-1
v_call: TRBV27
d_call: TRBD1
cdr3_nt: TGTGCCAGCAGTTTAAACCTACAGGGGGGCGAAGCTTTCTTT
cdr3_aa: CASSLNLQGGEAFF

clone_size: .
j_call: TRBJ2-2
v_call: TRBV4-1
d_call: TRBD2
cdr3_nt: TGCGCCAGCAGCCAACCGGGACTAGCGGGAGGAAGCACCGGGGAGCTGTTTTTT
cdr3_aa: CASSQPGLAGGSTGELFF

clone_size: .
j_call: TRBJ2-1
v_call: TRBV10-3
d_call: TRBD2
cdr3_nt: TGTGCCATCAGTGGGCGGGAGGGCCTCAATGAGCAGTTCTTC
cdr3_aa: CAISGREGLNEQFF

clone_size: .
j_call: TRBJ2-3
v_call: TRBV9
d_call: .
cdr3_nt: TGTGCCAGCAGCGTAGCGGAGGGGTTCGGTACGCAGTATTTT
cdr3_aa: CASSVAEGFGTQYF

clone_size: .
j_call: TRBJ1-6
v_call: TRBV15
d_call: .
cdr3_nt: TGTGCCACCAGCGGCACGCTTAATTCACCCCTCCACTTT
cdr3_aa: CATSGTLNSPLHF

clone_size: .
j_call: TRBJ2-7
v_call: TRBV5-1
d_call: TRBD2
cdr3_nt: TGCGCCAGCAGCCCTACAATAGCGGGAGGGCCCCACGAGCAGTACTTC
cdr3_aa: CASSPTIAGGPHEQYF

clone_size: .
j_call: TRBJ2-5
v_call: TRBV9
d_call: TRBD2
cdr3_nt: TGTGCCAGCAGCAGGGGACTAGCGGTAGGACAAGAGACCCAGTACTTC
cdr3_aa: CASSRGLAVGQETQYF

clone_size: .
j_call: TRBJ2-4
v_call: TRBV19
d_call: TRBD2
cdr3_nt: TGTGCCAGTAGTCCGTTAGCGGGACCGGCCAAAAACATTCAGTACTTC
cdr3_aa: CASSPLAGPAKNIQYF

clone_size: .
j_call: TRBJ2-7
v_call: TRBV5-1
d_call: .
cdr3_nt: TGCGCCAGCAGCCGCTACACTAGCTCCGAGCAGTACTTC
cdr3_aa: CASSRYTSSEQYF

clone_size: .
j_call: TRBJ2-5
v_call: TRBV28
d_call: .
cdr3_nt: TGTGCCAGCATGCACGGATTGGGCCTTCAAGAGACCCAGTACTTC
cdr3_aa: CASMHGLGLQETQYF

clone_size: .
j_call: TRBJ2-2
v_call: TRBV9
d_call: TRBD2
cdr3_nt: TGTGCCAGCAGCGTAGCGTTATCCGGGGGGGCCGGGGAGCTGTTTTTT
cdr3_aa: CASSVALSGGAGELFF

clone_size: .
j_call: TRBJ1-1
v_call: TRBV5-1
d_call: TRBD1
cdr3_nt: TGCGCCAGCAGCTTGGGATGGGGACAGGGGGCAAAAGGGAACACTGAAGCTTTCTTT
cdr3_aa: CASSLGWGQGAKGNTEAFF

clone_size: once
j_call: TRBJ1-1
v_call: TRBV9
d_call: .
cdr3_nt: TGTGCCAGCAGCGTAGGAGGTTCGGACACTGAAGCTTTCTTT
cdr3_aa: CASSVGGSDTEAFF

clone_size: few
j_call: TRBJ2-3
v_call: TRBV29-1
d_call: TRBD2
cdr3_nt: TGCAGCGGACTAGCGGGGTATGATACGCAGTATTTT
cdr3_aa: CSGLAGYDTQYF

clone_size: .
j_call: TRBJ2-7
v_call: TRBV28
d_call: .
cdr3_nt: TGTGCCAGCAGGACGGGACACAGTTCCTACGAGCAGTACTTC
cdr3_aa: CASRTGHSSYEQYF

clone_size: .
j_call: TRBJ2-1
v_call: TRBV4-1
d_call: .
cdr3_nt: TGCGCCAGCAGACAACAGGGAAGCTCCTACAATGAGCAGTTCTTC
cdr3_aa: CASRQQGSSYNEQFF

clone_size: .
j_call: TRBJ2-7
v_call: TRBV18
d_call: TRBD1
cdr3_nt: TGTGCCAGCTCACTAAGGGGGCCTTACGAGCAGTACTTC
cdr3_aa: CASSLRGPYEQYF

clone_size: once
j_call: TRBJ2-1
v_call: TRBV5-6
d_call: TRBD2
cdr3_nt: TGTGCCAGCAGCTTATATAGCGGGAGAAGTGCCAATGAGCAGTTCTTC
cdr3_aa: CASSLYSGRSANEQFF

clone_size: .
j_call: TRBJ2-7
v_call: TRBV5-8
d_call: .
cdr3_nt: TGTGCCAGCAGCTTGGGGGTCAGGGGCCACGAGCAGTACTTC
cdr3_aa: CASSLGVRGHEQYF

clone_size: .
j_call: TRBJ2-7
v_call: TRBV18
d_call: .
cdr3_nt: TGTGCCAGCTCAGCCTATAGCGGCTACGAGCAGTACTTC
cdr3_aa: CASSAYSGYEQYF

clone_size: .
j_call: TRBJ2-5
v_call: TRBV15
d_call: TRBD1
cdr3_nt: TGTGCCACCAGCAGAGGGGCAGGGGGCGGCGAGACCCAGTACTTC
cdr3_aa: CATSRGAGGGETQYF

clone_size: .
j_call: TRBJ1-2
v_call: TRBV30
d_call: TRBD1
cdr3_nt: TGTGCCTGCCAAGGGACAGCTAACTATGGCTACACCTTC
cdr3_aa: CACQGTANYGYTF